These 15 T cell receptor beta chains were sequenced from one sample in a study of beta chain bispecific antibodies for T cell cancers. Whole-study results and caveats: Most targeted TRBV signal came from the leukemia cell line cells, not normal T cells.

TCRdb reanalysed the 5' RACE reads using MiXCR and keeps one entry per CDR3 protein. The sample contains 20,000 to 25,000 distinct CDR3 sequences, about 2.7% of which appear only once. The antigens of these receptors remain unknown. Either OKT3 anti-CD3 antibody or CD3/CD28 beads expanded T cells from blood mononuclear cells over 3 days. Sequenced sample: healthy donor T cells cultured with leukemia cells. These TCRs come from a human donor in good health. Some clones in this sample may be carry-over from other donors' samples.

This clonotype appeared many times. The rearrangement uses TRBV19 and TRBJ2-4; D is tentatively TRBD1 or TRBD2 (5 bases each). V was trimmed by 5 bases and J by 5 bases, leaving 10 bases between them. Germline CDR1 is LNHDA and CDR2 is SQIVND (reference sequence). The CDR3 sequence is 13 residues long. The CDR3, as DNA: TGTGCCAGTAGTCCCGGGGACCAAAACATTCAGTACTTC. Its protein product is CASSPGDQNIQYF.

This clonotype has at least ten counts. The gene calls are TRBV6-2 or TRBV6-3 and TRBJ2-3; 8 nucleotides line up with TRBD2. This CDR3 is 16 amino acids long. After removal of 4 bases from V and 4 bases from J, the junction contained 10 bases not matched to a gene. Per the germline V gene, CDR1 is MNHEY and CDR2 is SVGEGT. The CDR3 sequence is CASSSNPGGFADTQYF. The CDR3 DNA follows: TGTGCCAGCAGTTCCAACCCGGGGGGGTTCGCAGATACGCAGTATTTT.

This clonotype occurred many times. The gene calls are TRBV5-1 and TRBJ2-3, with 9 bases lining up with TRBD1. This CDR3 has 14 residues. The junction had 3 bases not matched to a gene; V was cut back by 4 bases and J by 3 bases. CDR1 is SGHRS and CDR2 is YFSETQ in the germline V gene. The CDR3 is CASSRGTGTDTQYF. The CDR3, as DNA: TGCGCCAGCAGCCGCGGGACAGGGACAGATACGCAGTATTTT.

This clonotype is judged medium-sized. The V call is TRBV20-1, the J call TRBJ2-2; 9 bases match TRBD2. Germline-derived CDR1 and CDR2 are DFQATT and SNEGSKA (reference sequence). The length of the CDR3 is 15 residues. Trimming cost V 4 bases and J 3 bases; bases outside gene matches: 6. CDR3 residues: CSAKSGGIYTGELFF. CDR3 sequence (DNA): TGCAGTGCTAAGAGCGGGGGGATCTACACCGGGGAGCTGTTTTTT.

This clonotype came up many times. J is TRBJ2-7 and V is TRBV6-5; possibly TRBD1 for D (5 bases). V lost 6 bases and J lost 0, with 12 bases in between. From germline, CDR1 is MNHEY and CDR2 SVGAGI. The CDR3 contains 14 residues. This chain's CDR3 is CASRQQAISYEQYF. The DNA for the CDR3 is TGTGCCAGCAGGCAACAGGCTATCTCCTACGAGCAGTACTTC.

This clonotype is labeled medium-sized. The J gene is TRBJ2-3, the V gene TRBV10-3; D is unresolved. This CDR3 is 14 amino acids long. Looked up from germline, CDR1 is ENHRY and CDR2 is SYGVKD. V was pared by 3 bases and J by 4 bases, with 11 bases between. The CDR3 region is CAISEGLRADTQYF. The CDR3 region has the DNA TGTGCCATCAGTGAAGGTCTCCGGGCAGATACGCAGTATTTT.

This clonotype was seen ten or more times. This sequence joins TRBV7-6 and TRBJ2-7; no reliable D call. This CDR3 comprises 12 residues. V lost 5 bases, J lost 2 bases, and 7 bases lay in between. Germline V CDR1 and CDR2: SGHVS, FNYEAQ. Here the CDR3 reads CASSAHTYEQYF. The CDR3 DNA sequence: TGTGCCAGCAGCGCTCACACCTACGAGCAGTACTTC.

By proportion, this clonotype is medium-sized. This chain connects TRBV10-2 to TRBJ2-1; D is unresolved. This CDR3 is built from 13 residues. Trimming shortened V by 2 bases and J by 4 bases, and 6 bases separated the two germline ends. In germline, CDR1 is WSHSY, CDR2 SAAADI. Here the CDR3 reads CASSEDRYNEQFF. In DNA, the CDR3 is TGCGCCAGCAGTGAGGACCGATACAATGAGCAGTTCTTC.

This clonotype was detected ten times or more. The J gene is TRBJ2-5, the V gene TRBV10-3, with a tentative D call TRBD1 (5 bases). This CDR3 region has 14 residues. Trimming stripped 4 bases from V and 2 bases from J, with 11 bases between. CDR1 and CDR2 from the germline V gene are ENHRY and SYGVKD. The CDR3 DNA follows: TGTGCCATCAGTGTTGACAGAACTCAAGAGACCCAGTACTTC. Translation: CAISVDRTQETQYF.

This clonotype was picked up many times. The V gene is TRBV6-5, the J gene TRBJ1-1; 7 bases match TRBD1. There are 12 residues in the CDR3. Trimming took 5 bases from V and 11 from J; bases not matched to a gene: 8. Germline CDR1 MNHEY, CDR2 SVGAGI. The CDR3 DNA follows: TGTGCCAGCAGTACACTACAGGGGAAGGCTTTCTTT. It specifies CASSTLQGKAFF.

This clonotype has ten or more counts. This chain connects TRBV9 to TRBJ1-5; tentatively, D is TRBD1 (6 bases). Germline V gene data show CDR1 as SGDLS and CDR2 as YYNGEE. The CDR3 has 14 amino acids. The ends were cut back, 1 base at V and 6 bases at J, with 11 bases in the middle. The CDR3 sequence: CASSVWEGGQPQHF. The CDR3 DNA reads TGTGCCAGCAGCGTATGGGAGGGGGGTCAGCCCCAGCATTTT.

This clonotype was detected many times. The rearrangement links TRBV4-1 to TRBJ2-7; D tentatively fits TRBD1 or TRBD2 (6 bases each). The germline V and J ends were trimmed by 2 bases and 7 bases, with 15 bases remaining between them. The CDR3 totals 14 residues. The V gene's germline CDR1 is MGHRA and CDR2 YSYEKL. The CDR3 region is CASSQLTGAGEQYF. The CDR3, as DNA: TGCGCCAGCAGCCAACTAACGGGGGCGGGGGAGCAGTACTTC.

With regard to this clonotype: Possible read error: a much larger clone is one base away. This chain links TRBV7-2 with TRBJ2-7; the D gene is possibly TRBD1 (6 bases). V gave up 3 bases and J gave up 0 bases, with 12 bases separating them. The CDR3 sequence is 15 residues long. Germline CDR1 is SGHTA and CDR2 is FQGNSA. CDR3 sequence: CASSFRDKRSYEQYF. The CDR3 nucleotides are TGTGCCAGCAGCTTCCGGGACAAGCGCTCCTACGAGCAGTACTTC. Together with reference TRBV7-2 and TRBJ2-7, the CDR3 gives the full variable domain: GAGVSQSPSNKVTEKGKDVELRCDPISGHTALYWYRQSLGQGLEFLIYFQGNSAPDKSGLPSDRFSAERTGGSVSTLTIQRTQQEDSAVYLCASSFRDKRSYEQYFGPGTRLTVT.

This clonotype was counted ten times or more. The chain is built from TRBV28 and TRBJ2-3, with a possible D match to TRBD1 (5 bases). Looked up from germline, CDR1 is MDHEN and CDR2 is SYDVKM. This CDR3 region has 19 residues. The ends were cut back, 5 bases at V and 0 bases at J, with 24 bases in the middle. The CDR3 protein is CASSTGHVDRGSSTDTQYF. CDR3 DNA: TGTGCCAGCAGTACCGGACATGTAGACAGAGGATCTAGCACAGATACGCAGTATTTT.

This clonotype was detected many times. The genes are TRBV6-1 and TRBJ2-7, with 7 bases fitting TRBD2. Germline V gene lookup returns CDR1 MNHNS and CDR2 SASEGT. The CDR3 sequence is 16 residues long. Trimming took 2 bases from V and 2 from J; bases not matched to a gene: 9. The CDR3 coding sequence is TGTGCCAGCAGTGAATATGGGGCTAGCGGCACCTACGAGCAGTACTTC. Its translation is CASSEYGASGTYEQYF.